A single sample gave rise to the 17 T cell receptor beta chains below, sequenced in a study of blood T cell repertoires in COVID-19. Measured with immunoSEQ multiplex PCR; TCRdb has only the in-frame clones, and not every one. The sample includes approximately 100,000 clones, around 86% seen only once; the top ten take 25%. The sample taken for sequencing was peripheral blood. All receptors derive from a human donor in a cohort sampled during active COVID-19.

This clone was recorded only once. The chain is built from TRBV28 and TRBJ1-3; D remains unclear. The CDR3 consists of 13 residues. V shed 3 bases and J shed 2 bases, with 5 bases lying between them. CDR1 and CDR2 from the germline V gene are MDHEN and SYDVKM. CDR3 amino acids: CASSLGTGNTIYF. CDR3 DNA: TGTGCCAGCAGTTTGGGCACTGGAAACACCATATATTTT.

This chain connects TRBV29-1 to TRBJ2-5, with TRBD2 matching over 8 bases. V gave up 3 bases and J gave up 5 bases; unmatched junction bases: 8. The CDR3 spans 14 residues. Germline V gene lookup returns CDR1 SQVTM and CDR2 ANQGSEA. The DNA of the CDR3 is TGCAGCGTTGATATAGCGGGAAATGTTGAGACCCAGTACTTC. Its protein product is CSVDIAGNVETQYF. Together with reference TRBV29-1 and TRBJ2-5, the CDR3 gives the full variable domain: SAVISQKPSRDICQRGTSLTIQCQVDSQVTMMFWYRQQPGQSLTLIATANQGSEATYESGFVIDKFPISRPNLTFSTLTVSNMSPEDSSIYLCSVDIAGNVETQYFGPGTRLLVL.

This rearrangement joins TRBV10-3 to TRBJ2-7; 7 bases line up with TRBD1. V was pared by 5 bases and J by 3 bases, with 7 bases of the junction left unmatched. The CDR3 length is 14 residues. The germline V gene has CDR1 ENHRY and CDR2 SYGVKD. CDR3 loop: CAISLGQQSYEQYF. The CDR3 DNA is TGTGCCATCAGTCTGGGACAGCAGAGCTACGAGCAGTACTTC.

The chain combines TRBV4-2 with TRBJ1-2; 8 nucleotides align to TRBD1. V was pared by 2 bases and J by 5 bases, with 7 bases of the junction left unmatched. The CDR3 has 15 amino acids. Germline CDR1 reads LGHNA; CDR2 reads YNFKEQ. The CDR3 sequence is CASSQPDRGFYGYTF. The CDR3 DNA reads as TGTGCCAGCAGCCAACCCGACAGGGGATTTTATGGCTACACCTTC.

The rearrangement uses TRBV9 and TRBJ2-3; 7 positions agree with TRBD2. The germline CDR1 and CDR2 sequences are SGDLS and YYNGEE. V trimming: 3 bases; J trimming: 3 bases; junction bases outside the gene matches: 7. This CDR3 has 15 residues. The CDR3 loop reads CASSALARGTDTQYF. The CDR3 DNA sequence: TGTGCCAGCAGCGCCCTAGCGCGGGGGACAGATACGCAGTATTTT. The full variable domain, completed using reference TRBV9 and TRBJ2-3, is DSGVTQTPKHLITATGQRVTLRCSPRSGDLSVYWYQQSLDQGLQFLIQYYNGEERAKGNILERFSAQQFPDLHSELNLSSLELGDSALYFCASSALARGTDTQYFGPGTRLTVL.

A word on this clone: Other nucleotide sequences from this sample produce the same CDR3. This sequence joins TRBV27 and TRBJ1-2; no definite D call. Germline V CDR1 and CDR2: MNHEY, SMNVEV (reference sequence). The V and J ends lost 3 bases and 6 bases respectively, with 29 bases between them. This CDR3 is 19 amino acids long. In DNA, the CDR3 is TGTGCCAGCAGTTTTCTTCGGGGAGTTTCGGTCATCACAAGAGATGGCTACACCTTC. This translates into CASSFLRGVSVITRDGYTF.

This chain joins TRBV28 and TRBJ1-2, with TRBD1 matching 12 bases. The J segment lost 5 bases and the V segment lost 6 bases, leaving 7 bases of the junction unmatched. The germline CDR1 and CDR2 sequences are MDHEN and SYDVKM. The CDR3 has 15 amino acids. CDR3 region: CASRSGQGANYGYTF. The CDR3, as DNA: TGTGCCAGCAGATCGGGACAGGGGGCCAATTATGGCTACACCTTC.

V is TRBV6-6 and J is TRBJ1-1; TRBD1 matches at 7 bases. Germline values: CDR1 MNHNY, CDR2 SVGAGI (reference sequence). The CDR3 spans 15 residues. V lost 4 bases, J lost 0 bases, and 5 bases stayed unmatched. This CDR3 reads CASSSGQIMNTEAFF. The DNA for the CDR3 is TGTGCCAGCAGTTCGGGACAGATTATGAACACTGAAGCTTTCTTT.

The V call is TRBV9, the J call TRBJ1-4; D ambiguous. Germline V CDR1 and CDR2: SGDLS, YYNGEE. V gave up 1 base and J gave up 0 bases, with 10 bases separating them. CDR3 length: 16 residues. The CDR3 bases are TGTGCCAGCAGCGTAACCCCCGGGACAACTAATGAAAAACTGTTTTTT. Protein product: CASSVTPGTTNEKLFF.

The chain recombines TRBV4-1 with TRBJ2-3; D remains ambiguous. V was clipped by 0 bases and J by 6 bases, with 7 bases between them. CDR3 length equals 13 residues. Germline V lookup: CDR1 MGHRA, CDR2 YSYEKL. The DNA for the CDR3 is TGCGCCAGCAGCCAAGATGGTCAGGATACGCAGTATTTT. Translating it yields CASSQDGQDTQYF.

As to this clone: The germline gene is not matched at one end of the junction; a read error may be the cause. The CDR3 region is CATDQGVSNEQYF. The CDR3 DNA is TGTGCCACGGACCAAGGGGTCTCCAACGAGCAGTACTTC. The genes are TRBV10-3 and TRBJ2-7, with D possibly TRBD1 on 5 matching bases. The CDR3 has 13 residues. Per germline, CDR1 ENHRY and CDR2 SYGVKD.

J is TRBJ2-3 and V is TRBV12-5; D remains unclear. The V end lost 7 bases, the J end lost 3 bases, and 14 bases lay between the germline ends. CDR1 LGHNT and CDR2 FRNRAP come from the germline V gene. The CDR3 consists of 14 residues. The chain's CDR3 is CASALPTGTDTQYF. In nucleotides, the CDR3 is TGTGCTAGTGCTTTACCGACCGGGACAGATACGCAGTATTTT.

The chain is built from TRBV28 and TRBJ1-1, with D tentatively TRBD1 (5 bases). The CDR3 is made up of 14 amino acids. Germline V gives CDR1 MDHEN, CDR2 SYDVKM. Trimming took off 3 bases at V and 4 bases at J, with 12 bases between the two ends. This CDR3 is CASSLSGGVTEAFF. The CDR3 DNA reads TGTGCCAGCAGTTTGTCCGGGGGAGTCACTGAAGCTTTCTTT. Together with reference TRBV28 and TRBJ1-1, the CDR3 gives the full variable domain: DVKVTQSSRYLVKRTGEKVFLECVQDMDHENMFWYRQDPGLGLRLIYFSYDVKMKEKGDIPEGYSVSREKKERFSLILESASTNQTSMYLCASSLSGGVTEAFFGQGTRLTVV.

In its sample, this clone was seen once. The CDR3 nucleotides are TGTGCCACCAGTGATTCACAGGGTGTCAACGAGCAGTACTTC. It is translated as CATSDSQGVNEQYF. The rearrangement links TRBV24-1 to TRBJ2-7, with D possibly being TRBD1 (6 bases). Germline loops: CDR1 KGHDR, CDR2 SFDVKD. Trimming pared 2 bases from V and 5 bases from J, leaving 12 bases between. This CDR3 has 14 amino acids.

The chain couples TRBV11-3 to TRBJ2-5; D is unclear. Trimming removed 5 bases from V and 1 base from J, with 8 bases in between. The CDR3 spans 13 residues. CDR1 and CDR2 (germline): SGHNT, YENEEA. DNA for the CDR3: TGTGCCAGCAGCGCCCCGGGCCAAGAGACCCAGTACTTC. Translated, it gives CASSAPGQETQYF.

The rearrangement joins TRBV27 to TRBJ2-7; maybe TRBD2 (6 bases). CDR1 and CDR2 from the germline V gene are MNHEY and SMNVEV (reference sequence). Trimming took off 6 bases at V and 3 bases at J, with 18 bases between the two ends. The length of the CDR3 is 15 residues. The CDR3 reads CASSSGGWPRYEQYF. In DNA, the CDR3 is TGTGCCAGCAGCTCTGGGGGGTGGCCCCGCTACGAGCAGTACTTC.

The chain joins TRBV4-3 to TRBJ2-7; D is possibly TRBD2 (5 bases). The CDR3 contains 14 residues. Germline V gene sequence: CDR1 LGHNA, CDR2 YSLEER. V was clipped by 5 bases and J by 6 bases, with 17 bases between them. For the CDR3, the DNA is TGCGCCAGCAGCTCCGGACGGGATTTCAGCGAGCAGTACTTC. The encoded protein is CASSSGRDFSEQYF.